These T cell receptor beta chains were read from a single sample in a study of shared clonotypes between healthy human individuals. Generated by immunoSEQ multiplex PCR, the TCRdb table keeps only in-frame clones and is missing some. This table has a few million clones, just over 90% appearing once. Sequenced material: naive CD4+ T cells sorted from blood. These receptors were collected from a young man in good health. Both conserved end residues are part of each CDR3. D genes are given only for firm matches. Not every row has a clone size; where given, it reads once, few, many or a size class.

V gene: TRBV21-1; D gene: -; CDR3 length: 15; J gene: TRBJ2-3; clone size: -; CDR3 DNA: TGTGCCAGCAGCAAAAGATTCGGGCCGGGACTAGTTAAGTATTTT; CDR3 protein: CASSKRFGPGLVKYF
V gene: TRBV21-1; D gene: -; CDR3 length: 17; J gene: TRBJ2-2; clone size: -; CDR3 DNA: TGTGCCAGCAGCAAGTTGACCGGGACACCGAACACCGGGGAGCTGTTTTTT; CDR3 protein: CASSKLTGTPNTGELFF
V gene: TRBV10-1; D gene: TRBD2; CDR3 length: 16; J gene: TRBJ2-2; clone size: once; CDR3 DNA: TGCGCCAGCAGCGCTCCGACTAGCGGGGGTACCGGGGAGCTGTTTTTT; CDR3 protein: CASSAPTSGGTGELFF
V gene: TRBV1; D gene: -; CDR3 length: 17; J gene: TRBJ2-1; clone size: -; CDR3 DNA: TGCACCAGCAGCCCAGAAGGGACTAGCGGGAGTAGGTATGAGCAGTTCTTC; CDR3 protein: CTSSPEGTSGSRYEQFF
V gene: TRBV6-6; D gene: -; CDR3 length: 15; J gene: TRBJ1-1; clone size: -; CDR3 DNA: TGTGCCAGCAGCCTTGACTTTGGTGGGAACACTGAAGCTTTCTTT; CDR3 protein: CASSLDFGGNTEAFF
V gene: TRBV30; D gene: -; CDR3 length: 12; J gene: TRBJ2-7; clone size: once; CDR3 DNA: TGTGCCTGGACAGGAAACTCCTACGAGCAGTACTTC; CDR3 protein: CAWTGNSYEQYF
V gene: TRBV15; D gene: -; CDR3 length: 14; J gene: TRBJ1-1; clone size: once; CDR3 DNA: TGTGCCACCAGCAGAGTACAGGGCCCCACTGAAGCTTTCTTT; CDR3 protein: CATSRVQGPTEAFF
V gene: TRBV6-5; D gene: TRBD1; CDR3 length: 13; J gene: TRBJ1-2; clone size: -; CDR3 DNA: TGTGCCAGCAGGGGACAGGTGACCTCTGGCTACACCTTC; CDR3 protein: CASRGQVTSGYTF
V gene: TRBV9; D gene: TRBD2; CDR3 length: 15; J gene: TRBJ2-3; clone size: -; CDR3 DNA: TGTGCCAGCAGCGTAGAGGGCGGGAGGGCAGATACGCAGTATTTT; CDR3 protein: CASSVEGGRADTQYF
V gene: TRBV18; D gene: -; CDR3 length: 13; J gene: TRBJ2-3; clone size: -; CDR3 DNA: TGTGCCAGCTCACCCGCAGGGACAGATACGCAGTATTTT; CDR3 protein: CASSPAGTDTQYF
V gene: TRBV7-9; D gene: TRBD2; CDR3 length: 15; J gene: TRBJ2-7; clone size: -; CDR3 DNA: TGTGCCAGCAGCTTAACCGGACTAGCATCCTACGAGCAGTACTTC; CDR3 protein: CASSLTGLASYEQYF
V gene: TRBV18; D gene: -; CDR3 length: 16; J gene: TRBJ1-2; clone size: -; CDR3 DNA: TGTGCCAGCTCACCACCTGTCGGGGGCGTGAACTATGGCTACACCTTC; CDR3 protein: CASSPPVGGVNYGYTF
V gene: TRBV11-2; D gene: -; CDR3 length: 14; J gene: TRBJ1-1; clone size: -; CDR3 DNA: TGTGCCAGCATCCCTGAGAGGGAGAACACTGAAGCTTTCTTT; CDR3 protein: CASIPERENTEAFF
V gene: TRBV10-3; D gene: -; CDR3 length: 12; J gene: TRBJ1-3; clone size: once; CDR3 DNA: TGTGCCATCAGCGATTCTGGAAACACCATATATTTT; CDR3 protein: CAISDSGNTIYF
V gene: TRBV6-5; D gene: TRBD1; CDR3 length: 13; J gene: TRBJ2-1; clone size: -; CDR3 DNA: TGTGCCAGCAGTTACTCACCGGGACAGAAGCAGTTCTTC; CDR3 protein: CASSYSPGQKQFF
V gene: TRBV7-9; D gene: TRBD1; CDR3 length: 14; J gene: TRBJ2-7; clone size: -; CDR3 DNA: TGTGCCAGCAGCCAAGACAGGGCTCCCTACGAGCAGTACTTC; CDR3 protein: CASSQDRAPYEQYF
V gene: TRBV6-5; D gene: TRBD1; CDR3 length: 15; J gene: TRBJ2-7; clone size: -; CDR3 DNA: TGTGCCAGCAGTTACTCTGAGACAGGGGACTACGAGCAGTACTTC; CDR3 protein: CASSYSETGDYEQYF
V gene: TRBV5-1; D gene: -; CDR3 length: 16; J gene: TRBJ2-3; clone size: -; CDR3 DNA: TGCGCCAGCAGCTTGGCAACGCCAACTAGCACAGATACGCAGTATTTT; CDR3 protein: CASSLATPTSTDTQYF
V gene: TRBV9; D gene: TRBD2; CDR3 length: 17; J gene: TRBJ2-7; clone size: -; CDR3 DNA: TGTGCCAGCAGCGCCCGAACCGGGACTAGCGGGTCCTACGAGCAGTACTTC; CDR3 protein: CASSARTGTSGSYEQYF
V gene: TRBV5-5; D gene: TRBD1; CDR3 length: 14; J gene: TRBJ1-1; clone size: -; CDR3 DNA: TGTGCCAGCAGCTTCTTCGGACAGGGTATTGATGCTTTCTTT; CDR3 protein: CASSFFGQGIDAFF
V gene: TRBV7-3; D gene: -; CDR3 length: 17; J gene: TRBJ2-1; clone size: -; CDR3 DNA: TGTGCCAGCAGCTTAACCCTCCGGGACAAAGTCTACAATGAGCAGTTCTTC; CDR3 protein: CASSLTLRDKVYNEQFF
V gene: TRBV6-5; D gene: TRBD1; CDR3 length: 16; J gene: TRBJ1-5; clone size: -; CDR3 DNA: TGTGCCAGCAGTTACCAAGGGGGCGGGGGCAATCAGCCCCAGCATTTT; CDR3 protein: CASSYQGGGGNQPQHF
V gene: TRBV10-2; D gene: -; CDR3 length: 14; J gene: TRBJ1-4; clone size: once; CDR3 DNA: TGCGCCAGCCGTGAGACAGAGCTTAATGAAAAACTGTTTTTT; CDR3 protein: CASRETELNEKLFF
V gene: TRBV7-2; D gene: TRBD2; CDR3 length: 14; J gene: TRBJ2-7; clone size: -; CDR3 DNA: TGTGCCAGCAGCTTTCTAGCGGGAGGCTTCGAGCAGTACTTC; CDR3 protein: CASSFLAGGFEQYF
V gene: TRBV7-2; D gene: -; CDR3 length: 12; J gene: TRBJ2-2; clone size: -; CDR3 DNA: TGTGCCAGCAGCTTATCCGTCGGGGAGCTGTTTTTT; CDR3 protein: CASSLSVGELFF
V gene: TRBV28; D gene: -; CDR3 length: 15; J gene: TRBJ2-2; clone size: -; CDR3 DNA: TGTGCCAGCAGTTTACACTTGGCAGCCCGGGGGGAGCTGTTTTTT; CDR3 protein: CASSLHLAARGELFF
V gene: TRBV4-1; D gene: -; CDR3 length: 12; J gene: TRBJ1-2; clone size: -; CDR3 DNA: TGCGCCAGCAGCCAACCCGGGGGCGGCTACACCTTC; CDR3 protein: CASSQPGGGYTF
V gene: TRBV18; D gene: TRBD1; CDR3 length: 16; J gene: TRBJ2-2; clone size: once; CDR3 DNA: TGTGCCAGCTCAAAATCCGGGACAGGGACGACCGGGGAGCTGTTTTTT; CDR3 protein: CASSKSGTGTTGELFF
V gene: TRBV15; D gene: -; CDR3 length: 15; J gene: TRBJ1-5; clone size: -; CDR3 DNA: TGTGCCACCAGCAGTCCCCAGCGAAGCAATCAGCCCCAGCATTTT; CDR3 protein: CATSSPQRSNQPQHF
V gene: TRBV20-1; D gene: -; CDR3 length: 11; J gene: TRBJ1-2; clone size: -; CDR3 DNA: TGCAGTGCTAGGAGGGAGGCTGGCTACACCTTC; CDR3 protein: CSARREAGYTF
V gene: TRBV6-1; D gene: TRBD1; CDR3 length: 12; J gene: TRBJ2-7; clone size: -; CDR3 DNA: TGTGCCAGCAGGACAGGGAACTACGAGCAGTACTTC; CDR3 protein: CASRTGNYEQYF
V gene: TRBV2; D gene: TRBD1; CDR3 length: 12; J gene: TRBJ1-2; clone size: few; CDR3 DNA: TGTGCCAGCAGATCGACCGACAGGGGGGGTACCTTC; CDR3 protein: CASRSTDRGGTF
V gene: TRBV7-6; D gene: TRBD2; CDR3 length: 16; J gene: TRBJ2-3; clone size: -; CDR3 DNA: TGTGCCAGCAGCTTAGGACTAGCGGGCTCCACAGATACGCAGTATTTT; CDR3 protein: CASSLGLAGSTDTQYF
V gene: TRBV5-1; D gene: -; CDR3 length: 14; J gene: TRBJ1-2; clone size: -; CDR3 DNA: TGCGCCAGCAGCTTGGAGACCTCCACCTATGGCTACACCTTC; CDR3 protein: CASSLETSTYGYTF
V gene: TRBV9; D gene: -; CDR3 length: 14; J gene: TRBJ2-7; clone size: once; CDR3 DNA: TGTGCCAGCAGCGTAAATCCCCAATCGGTCGAGCAGTACTTC; CDR3 protein: CASSVNPQSVEQYF
V gene: TRBV27; D gene: TRBD2; CDR3 length: 16; J gene: TRBJ2-3; clone size: -; CDR3 DNA: TGTGCCAGCTTTTCCCGACTAGCGGGGGGCGGGAATACGCAGTATTTT; CDR3 protein: CASFSRLAGGGNTQYF
V gene: TRBV29-1; D gene: -; CDR3 length: 15; J gene: TRBJ2-2; clone size: -; CDR3 DNA: TGCAGCGTTGAAGGGGGGGGACAGCCCACCGGGGAGCTGTTTTTT; CDR3 protein: CSVEGGGQPTGELFF
V gene: TRBV18; D gene: -; CDR3 length: 13; J gene: TRBJ2-7; clone size: -; CDR3 DNA: TGTGCCAGCTCTACGGGGTCTCTCTACGAGCAGTACTTC; CDR3 protein: CASSTGSLYEQYF
V gene: TRBV4-1; D gene: TRBD1; CDR3 length: 16; J gene: TRBJ2-7; clone size: -; CDR3 DNA: TGCGCCAGCAGCCAACCGGGACAGGAGTTCTCCTACGAGCAGTACTTC; CDR3 protein: CASSQPGQEFSYEQYF
V gene: TRBV11-3; D gene: TRBD1; CDR3 length: 14; J gene: TRBJ2-1; clone size: -; CDR3 DNA: TGTGCCAGCAGCTTAGGGGACAGGGACGATGAGCAGTTCTTC; CDR3 protein: CASSLGDRDDEQFF
V gene: TRBV21-1; D gene: -; CDR3 length: 12; J gene: TRBJ1-4; clone size: -; CDR3 DNA: TGTGCCAGCAGCAGGTGCCGGGATGGACTGTTTTTT; CDR3 protein: CASSRCRDGLFF
V gene: TRBV2; D gene: -; CDR3 length: 12; J gene: TRBJ1-5; clone size: few; CDR3 DNA: TGTGCCAGCCGGCTGGTAGATCAGCCCCAGCATTTT; CDR3 protein: CASRLVDQPQHF
V gene: TRBV30; D gene: -; CDR3 length: 15; J gene: TRBJ2-2; clone size: -; CDR3 DNA: TGTGCCTGGAGTGTGGCCAGGGTGGGCACCGGGGAGCTGTTTTTT; CDR3 protein: CAWSVARVGTGELFF
V gene: TRBV6-5; D gene: -; CDR3 length: 14; J gene: TRBJ2-5; clone size: -; CDR3 DNA: TGTGCCAGCAGCCAAGCCCGCTTAGTAGAGACCCAGTACTTC; CDR3 protein: CASSQARLVETQYF
V gene: TRBV5-1; D gene: -; CDR3 length: 14; J gene: TRBJ1-3; clone size: -; CDR3 DNA: TGCGCCAGCAGCTTGGGGACGTCTGGAAACACCATATATTTT; CDR3 protein: CASSLGTSGNTIYF
V gene: TRBV5-4; D gene: TRBD2; CDR3 length: 15; J gene: TRBJ2-5; clone size: -; CDR3 DNA: TGTGCCAGCAGCAGGGGAGCGGGGGGGCCAGAGACCCAGTACTTC; CDR3 protein: CASSRGAGGPETQYF